These 27 T cell receptor beta chains came from one sample sequenced in a study of early T cells in non-severe SARS-CoV-2 infection. In TCRdb, the 5' RACE reads were re-called with MiXCR into one record per CDR3 protein. Of approximately 71,000 distinct CDR3 sequences listed, approximately 13% were seen once; the top ten hold roughly an eighth. What was sequenced was whole blood. The receptors were sampled from an adult who was a healthcare worker with PCR-confirmed SARS-CoV-2 infection or an uninfected control (not recorded which).

V gene TRBV7-9 combines with J gene TRBJ1-1; 12 positions agree with TRBD1. Germline CDR1 and CDR2: SEHNR and FQNEAQ (reference sequence). This CDR3 has 17 residues. The V segment lost 5 bases and the J segment 5 bases; nucleotides outside the gene matches: 12. The CDR3 DNA is TGTGCCAGCAGCCCTCAGGGGACAGGGGGCGTTGGGACTGAAGCTTTCTTT. Protein: CASSPQGTGGVGTEAFF.

This clonotype was observed at least ten times. The chain couples TRBV6-2 or TRBV6-3 to TRBJ1-1; 8 bases are a match to TRBD1. Germline CDR1 MNHEY, CDR2 SVGEGT. This CDR3 is 15 amino acids long. With V trimmed by 7 bases and J by 4 bases, 11 bases remained unmatched. The CDR3 is CASTEDRARSTEAFF. The CDR3 region has the DNA TGTGCCAGCACCGAGGACAGGGCCAGGAGCACTGAAGCTTTCTTT.

The genes are TRBV9 and TRBJ2-7; a possible D gene is TRBD1 (7 bases). Trimming stripped 0 bases from V and 4 bases from J, with 14 bases between. This CDR3 contains 15 residues. CDR1 and CDR2 (germline): SGDLS, YYNGEE. The chain's CDR3 is CASSVGGDSSYEQYF. CDR3 nucleotides: TGTGCCAGCAGCGTAGGGGGGGACAGCTCTTACGAGCAGTACTTC.

This chain joins TRBV7-9 and TRBJ2-7; no reliable D call. The CDR3 runs to 14 residues. The ends were cut back, 3 bases at V and 2 bases at J, with 11 bases in the middle. CDR1 is SEHNR and CDR2 is FQNEAQ in the germline V gene (reference sequence). The CDR3 spells CASSLSNVAYEQYF. The CDR3, as DNA: TGTGCCAGCAGCTTGTCGAATGTGGCCTACGAGCAGTACTTC.

This clonotype was observed a handful of times. The chain is built from TRBV7-9 and TRBJ2-1, with D uncertain. Deletions cut 8 bases from V and 4 bases from J, with 15 bases between. Germline V CDR1 and CDR2: SEHNR, FQNEAQ (reference sequence). The CDR3 covers 14 residues. CDR3 coding DNA: TGTGCCAGCGTTACAGAAGGAACATACAATGAGCAGTTCTTC. This encodes CASVTEGTYNEQFF.

A few counts support this clonotype. The J gene is TRBJ2-7, the V gene TRBV5-6, with TRBD1 matching over 8 bases. Germline V gene lookup returns CDR1 SGHDT and CDR2 YYEEEE. V was pared by 3 bases and J by 3 bases, with 8 bases of the junction left unmatched. The length of the CDR3 is 15 residues. This chain's CDR3 is CASSWRTGFLYEQYF. DNA for the CDR3: TGTGCCAGCAGCTGGAGGACAGGGTTCCTCTACGAGCAGTACTTC.

The chain's CDR3 is CSVGRTANEQYF. The CDR3 DNA sequence: TGCAGCGTTGGCCGCACAGCCAACGAGCAGTACTTC. The chain uses TRBV29-1 and TRBJ2-7; no clear D. Between the trimmed V and J ends, which lost 4 bases and 5 bases, there was a span of 12 bases. This CDR3 contains 12 residues. The V gene's germline CDR1 is SQVTM and CDR2 ANQGSEA.

This clonotype appeared a few times. V and J are TRBV9 and TRBJ2-5; D ambiguous. Per the germline V gene, CDR1 is SGDLS and CDR2 is YYNGEE. Trimming stripped 0 bases from V and 1 base from J, with 7 bases between. The CDR3 is 14 amino acids. The CDR3 DNA reads TGTGCCAGCAGCGTAGGGAGCAGCCAAGAGACCCAGTACTTC. Translated, it gives CASSVGSSQETQYF.

The table lists this clonotype with a few counts. V usage is TRBV28 and J usage is TRBJ2-3, with no clear D. CDR3 length: 12 residues. Germline V lookup: CDR1 MDHEN, CDR2 SYDVKM. The ends were cut back, 7 bases at V and 7 bases at J, with 12 bases in the middle. The CDR3 DNA reads TGTGCCAGCACCCCGAACGAAAATACGCAGTATTTT. As protein: CASTPNENTQYF.

Details on this clonotype: A much larger clone is a single base away; this may be a read error. This chain links TRBV3-1 with TRBJ2-7; 8 positions agree with TRBD2. There are 11 residues in the CDR3. The germline V gene has CDR1 LGHDT and CDR2 YNNKEL (reference sequence). The CDR3 region is CTSGGVYEQYF. CDR3 nucleotide sequence: TGTACCAGCGGGGGAGTCTACGAGCAGTACTTC.

In its sample, this clonotype was seen a few times. The chain joins TRBV28 to TRBJ2-7; D remains ambiguous. The CDR3 contains 13 residues. V gave up 6 bases and J gave up 4 bases, with 13 bases separating them. Germline assignment: CDR1 MDHEN and CDR2 SYDVKM. The CDR3 region is CASSPQPEYEQYF. CDR3 nucleotides: TGTGCCAGCAGCCCCCAACCGGAATACGAGCAGTACTTC.

This clonotype occurred many times. The chain is built from TRBV7-9 and TRBJ2-3; tentatively, D is TRBD2 (6 bases). V dropped 8 bases and J dropped 0 bases, with 12 bases sitting between them. The V gene's germline CDR1 is SEHNR and CDR2 FQNEAQ (reference sequence). The CDR3 is made up of 14 amino acids. In DNA form, the CDR3 reads TGTGCCAGCCAGGGACTGCCTAGCACAGATACGCAGTATTTT. This encodes CASQGLPSTDTQYF.

The chain has TRBV7-9 and TRBJ1-1; D call uncertain. The germline V and J ends were trimmed by 5 bases and 8 bases, with 9 bases remaining between them. The CDR3 consists of 11 residues. The germline V gene has CDR1 SEHNR and CDR2 FQNEAQ (reference sequence). The CDR3 nucleotides read TGTGCCAGCAGCCCGGCGGGAGAAGCTTTCTTT. It yields the protein CASSPAGEAFF. Looking up the rest from reference TRBV7-9 and TRBJ1-1 gives the full variable domain: DTGVSQNPRHKITKRGQNVTFRCDPISEHNRLYWYRQTLGQGPEFLTYFQNEAQLEKSRLLSDRFSAERPKGSFSTLEIQRTEQGDSAMYLCASSPAGEAFFGQGTRLTVV.

This clonotype was found many times. V is TRBV19 and J is TRBJ1-2; D call uncertain. The CDR3 extends over 13 amino acids. Trimming stripped 2 bases from V and 4 bases from J, with 8 bases between. Germline CDR1 and CDR2: LNHDA and SQIVND (reference sequence). The CDR3 loop is CASSILYTYGYTF. CDR3 in DNA: TGTGCCAGTAGTATACTATACACCTATGGCTACACCTTC.

The chain employs TRBV20-1 and TRBJ2-7, with D unresolved. This CDR3 is 13 amino acids long. Germline V CDR1 and CDR2: DFQATT, SNEGSKA (reference sequence). The V and J ends lost 6 bases and 5 bases respectively, with 17 bases between them. The CDR3 DNA reads as TGCAGTGCCCCCCTGCAAAGTGGGGACGAGCAGTACTTC. This encodes CSAPLQSGDEQYF.

J is TRBJ1-2 and V is TRBV7-2; D unresolved. The CDR3 has 14 residues. CDR1 and CDR2 (germline): SGHTA, FQGNSA. V was pared by 4 bases and J by 0 bases, with 9 bases between. The CDR3 nucleotides read TGTGCCAGCAGCTCCAGCCCCGCTAACTATGGCTACACCTTC. Amino acid sequence: CASSSSPANYGYTF.

In this sample, this clonotype turned up many times. This chain connects TRBV5-5 to TRBJ1-4; D is ambiguous. Trimming removed 0 bases at V and 0 bases at J, with 9 bases between. The CDR3 is 16 residues long. Germline V gene lookup returns CDR1 SGHKS and CDR2 YYEKEE (reference sequence). The chain's CDR3 is CASSLGVLATNEKLFF. CDR3 nucleotide sequence: TGTGCCAGCAGCTTGGGAGTCCTTGCAACTAATGAAAAACTGTTTTTT.

The J gene is TRBJ1-2, the V gene TRBV7-2, with TRBD1 matching 7 bases. After removal of 5 bases from V and 4 bases from J, the junction contained 7 bases not matched to a gene. CDR3 length equals 14 residues. CDR1 and CDR2 (germline): SGHTA, FQGNSA. This CDR3 reads CASSPGGQSYGYTF. CDR3 coding DNA: TGTGCCAGCAGCCCAGGGGGACAATCCTATGGCTACACCTTC. Together with reference TRBV7-2 and TRBJ1-2, the CDR3 gives the full variable domain: GAGVSQSPSNKVTEKGKDVELRCDPISGHTALYWYRQSLGQGLEFLIYFQGNSAPDKSGLPSDRFSAERTGGSVSTLTIQRTQQEDSAVYLCASSPGGQSYGYTFGSGTRLTVV.

The chain joins TRBV12-3 or TRBV12-4 to TRBJ2-3; D perhaps matches TRBD1 (6 bases). V lost 6 bases and J 2 bases, leaving 21 bases between the germline ends. CDR3 length: 17 residues. The DNA for the CDR3 is TGTGCCAGCAGCCGTGGGGACACCACTATCGCCACAGATACGCAGTATTTT. Protein product: CASSRGDTTIATDTQYF.

This rearrangement joins TRBV18 to TRBJ2-5; D is perhaps TRBD2 (5 bases). The V end lost 6 bases, the J end lost 8 bases, and 13 bases lay between the germline ends. Germline lookup yields CDR1 KGHSH and CDR2 LQKENI. The CDR3 covers 12 residues. The CDR3 protein is CASSHSEDTQYF. The CDR3 DNA is TGTGCCAGCTCGCACTCGGAGGACACCCAGTACTTC.

This clonotype was observed a few times. The genes are TRBV30 and TRBJ2-7, with D perhaps being TRBD1 or TRBD2 (5 bases each). Trimming took 1 base from V and 1 from J, leaving 8 bases between them. The germline V gene encodes CDR1 GTSNPN and CDR2 SVGIG (reference sequence). The CDR3 consists of 13 residues. The CDR3 sequence: CAWSDGASYEQYF. CDR3 DNA: TGTGCCTGGAGTGACGGGGCTTCCTACGAGCAGTACTTC.

This clonotype has just a few counts. The V and J genes are TRBV4-3 and TRBJ2-7; TRBD1 might be the D (6 bases). The CDR3 extends over 15 amino acids. V was pared by 0 bases and J by 5 bases, with 14 bases between. Germline loops: CDR1 LGHNA, CDR2 YSLEER. The CDR3, as DNA: TGCGCCAGCAGCCAAGATCGCCAGGGGCCCCACGAGCAGTACTTC. As protein: CASSQDRQGPHEQYF.

The chain is built from TRBV29-1 and TRBJ2-1, with TRBD2 as a possible D gene (5 bases). This CDR3 is built from 12 residues. V was cut by 8 bases and J by 4 bases, with 12 bases left in between. The germline gives CDR1 SQVTM, CDR2 ANQGSEA. CDR3 DNA sequence: TGCAGCTCCCGGGATGGGTACAATGAGCAGTTCTTC. Its translation: CSSRDGYNEQFF.

This clonotype was counted ten times or more. The genes are TRBV7-3 and TRBJ2-2, with D possibly TRBD1 on 6 matching bases. From germline, CDR1 is SGHTA and CDR2 FQGTGA. Deletions cut 3 bases from V and 7 bases from J, with 9 bases between. This CDR3 is 13 amino acids long. This chain's CDR3 is CASSFTQGGELFF. The CDR3 region has the DNA TGTGCCAGCAGCTTTACACAGGGCGGGGAGCTGTTTTTT.

The V and J genes are TRBV20-1 and TRBJ2-1; 13 bases are a match to TRBD2. The CDR3 runs 15 residues. Germline CDR1 reads DFQATT; CDR2 reads SNEGSKA (reference sequence). V was clipped by 5 bases and J by 9 bases; unmatched bases: 10. DNA for the CDR3: TGCAGTGCTCCTGGACTAGCGGGGGAGTCTCGTGAGCAGTTCTTC. It encodes CSAPGLAGESREQFF.

This clonotype was counted between two and nine times. The CDR3 sequence is CASSLRDRSLGTQYF. Here the CDR3 DNA reads TGTGCCAGCAGCTTAAGGGACCGGAGCCTGGGTACGCAGTATTTT. This chain uses TRBV7-8 with TRBJ2-3; D possibly uses TRBD1 or TRBD2 (5 bases each). Trimming shortened V by 2 bases and J by 8 bases, and 17 bases separated the two germline ends. Germline CDR1 and CDR2: SGHVS and FQNEAQ. The CDR3 totals 15 residues. The full variable domain, with the rest looked up from reference TRBV7-8 and TRBJ2-3, is GAGVSQSPRYKVAKRGQDVALRCDPISGHVSLFWYQQALGQGPEFLTYFQNEAQLDKSGLPSDRFFAERPEGSVSTLKIQRTQQEDSAVYLCASSLRDRSLGTQYFGPGTRLTVL.

This clonotype turned up a few times. J is TRBJ2-6 and V is TRBV29-1; D call uncertain. V lost 6 bases, J lost 0 bases, and 6 bases lay in between. CDR3 length: 13 residues. Germline values: CDR1 SQVTM, CDR2 ANQGSEA. The CDR3 loop is CSVVASGANVLTF. CDR3 nucleotide sequence: TGCAGCGTAGTCGCCTCTGGGGCCAACGTCCTGACTTTC. The full variable domain, rest sourced from reference TRBV29-1 and TRBJ2-6, is SAVISQKPSRDICQRGTSLTIQCQVDSQVTMMFWYRQQPGQSLTLIATANQGSEATYESGFVIDKFPISRPNLTFSTLTVSNMSPEDSSIYLCSVVASGANVLTFGAGSRLTVL.